This T cell receptor (beta chain) is from a study of Ad26.COV2.S vaccination and SARS-CoV-2 variants. Sequencing was performed with immunoSEQ multiplex PCR; in TCRdb, only in-frame clones are kept and a portion is missing. Of roughly 510,000 clones listed, approximately 90% are singletons. Trimming removed 5 bases from V and 3 bases from J, with 11 bases in between. This CDR3 comprises 13 residues. The germline V gene encodes CDR1 SGHAT and CDR2 FQNNGV. Documented treatment: some 20 received Ad26.COV2.S at low or high dose, single or two shots; five or six received placebo; per-sample allocation not given. Samples analyzed were those drawn on day 63 after the first vaccine or placebo injection.

Sequenced here: peripheral blood, sampled in a trial of Ad26.COV2.S vaccine versus placebo. The TCR sequence derives from a person between 18 and 60 years old who received the Ad26.COV2.S COVID-19 vaccine or a placebo. This rearrangement joins TRBV11-2 to TRBJ2-7; D is tentatively TRBD1 or TRBD2 (6 bases each). This CDR3 reads CASSQGTRYEQYF. CDR3 nucleotide sequence: TGTGCCAGCAGCCAGGGGACTCGCTACGAGCAGTACTTC.